This T cell receptor beta chain was captured by sequencing in a study of T cells in Graves' hyperthyroidism and ophthalmopathy. From RNA transcripts, TCR beta CDR3 regions were amplified. The TCR CDR3 was amplified in a first-round RT-PCR using the HTBI primer set. TCRdb re-called the multiplex PCR reads through MiXCR, storing one row per CDR3 protein. The sample includes roughly 400,000 distinct CDR3 sequences, about 15% of them seen just once. From germline, CDR1 is DFQATT and CDR2 SNEGSKA (reference sequence). CDR3 length: 15 amino acids. The J segment lost 5 bases and the V segment lost 4 bases, leaving 5 bases of the junction unmatched.

This chain uses TRBV20-1 with TRBJ2-2, with 12 positions matching TRBD2. The source of this sequence is a woman younger than 30 with Graves' hyperthyroidism that later progressed to Graves' ophthalmopathy. Sequenced material: blood. The CDR3 loop is CSATGLAGYTGELFF. The CDR3 DNA follows: TGCAGTGCTACCGGACTAGCGGGATATACCGGGGAGCTGTTTTTT.